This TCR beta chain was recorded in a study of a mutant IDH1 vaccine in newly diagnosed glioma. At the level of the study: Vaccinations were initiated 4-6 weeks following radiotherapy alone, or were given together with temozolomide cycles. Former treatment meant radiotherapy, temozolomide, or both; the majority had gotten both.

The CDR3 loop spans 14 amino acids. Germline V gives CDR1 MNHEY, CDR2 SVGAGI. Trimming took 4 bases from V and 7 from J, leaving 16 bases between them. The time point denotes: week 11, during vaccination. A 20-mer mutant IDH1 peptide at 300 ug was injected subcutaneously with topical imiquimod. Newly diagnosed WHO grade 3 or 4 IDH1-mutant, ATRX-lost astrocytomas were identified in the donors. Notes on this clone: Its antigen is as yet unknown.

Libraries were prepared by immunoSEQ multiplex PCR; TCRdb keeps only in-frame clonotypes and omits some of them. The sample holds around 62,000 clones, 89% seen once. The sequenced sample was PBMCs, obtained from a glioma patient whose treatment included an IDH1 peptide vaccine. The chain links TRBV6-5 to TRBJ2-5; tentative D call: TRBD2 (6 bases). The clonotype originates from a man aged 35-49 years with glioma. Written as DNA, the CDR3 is TGTGCCAGCAGTTCCTCGAGGAGGGACGGGACCCAGTACTTC. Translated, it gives CASSSSRRDGTQYF.